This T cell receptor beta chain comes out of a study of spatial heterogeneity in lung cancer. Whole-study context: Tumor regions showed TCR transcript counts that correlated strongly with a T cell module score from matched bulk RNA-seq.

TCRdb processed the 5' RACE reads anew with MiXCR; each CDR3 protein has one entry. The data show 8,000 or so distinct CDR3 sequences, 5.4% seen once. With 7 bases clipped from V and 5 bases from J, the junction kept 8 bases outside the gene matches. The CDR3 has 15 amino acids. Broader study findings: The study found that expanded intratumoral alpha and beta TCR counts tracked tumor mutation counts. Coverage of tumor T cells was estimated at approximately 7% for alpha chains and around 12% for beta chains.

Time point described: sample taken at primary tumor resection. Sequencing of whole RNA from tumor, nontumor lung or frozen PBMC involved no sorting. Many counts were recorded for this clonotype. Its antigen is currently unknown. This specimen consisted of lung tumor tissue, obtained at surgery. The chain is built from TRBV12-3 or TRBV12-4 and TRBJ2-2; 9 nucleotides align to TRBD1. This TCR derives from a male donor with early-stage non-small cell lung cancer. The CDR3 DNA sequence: TGTGCCAGCACCCAACAGGGGGCTGGAACCGGGGAGCTGTTTTTT. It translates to CASTQQGAGTGELFF.